This entry lists 14 T cell receptor beta chains sequenced from one sample in a study of early T cells in non-severe SARS-CoV-2 infection (dated by TCRdb to the early 2020s). Receptors were amplified or captured by 5' RACE. Sequencing was performed on a NextSeq 500. Through fastp at Q25 and MiXCR, TCRdb rebuilt clones from the public reads, retaining in-frame beta chains. Rows with one shared CDR3 protein collapse into an entry with the most common genes and DNA. A total of tens of thousands of distinct CDR3 sequences appear in this sample, 12% of them only once. Roughly 1.1% of the sample is taken by the ten largest. Material: whole blood, obtained at baseline. These receptors came from an adult who was a healthcare worker with PCR-confirmed SARS-CoV-2 infection or an uninfected control (not recorded which). The donor label of this sample is uncertain.

The chain recombines TRBV20-1 with TRBJ2-6; D is possibly TRBD1 (6 bases). The CDR3 loop spans 17 amino acids. Germline V CDR1 and CDR2: DFQATT, SNEGSKA (reference sequence). V dropped 0 bases and J dropped 0 bases, with 12 bases sitting between them. The CDR3: CSARDLQDSSGANVLTF. Written as DNA, the CDR3 is TGCAGTGCTAGAGATCTCCAGGACAGCTCTGGGGCCAACGTCCTGACTTTC.

V is TRBV2 and J is TRBJ2-4; possible D gene TRBD2, 5 bases. The CDR3 is 16 residues long. Per the germline V gene, CDR1 is SNHLY and CDR2 is FYNNEI. Deletions cut 5 bases from V and 0 bases from J, with 14 bases between. The CDR3 nucleotides are TGTGCCAGCAGTACTAGGACGGTTCTAGCCAAAAACATTCAGTACTTC. The encoded protein is CASSTRTVLAKNIQYF.

V and J are TRBV5-3 and TRBJ1-5; D gene ambiguous. TRBV5-3 is designated an ORF whose function remains uncertain. The CDR3 sequence is 14 residues long. The V and J ends lost 0 bases and 7 bases respectively, with 11 bases between them. CDR3 region: CARSLAGITQPQHF. CDR3 nucleotides: TGTGCCAGAAGCTTGGCCGGCATAACCCAGCCCCAGCATTTT.

The chain has TRBV5-5 and TRBJ1-1; D is undetermined. The germline V gene encodes CDR1 SGHKS and CDR2 YYEKEE (reference sequence). Trimming took off 1 base at V and 1 base at J, with 8 bases between the two ends. The length of the CDR3 is 14 residues. CDR3 loop: CASSLISENTEAFF. CDR3 nucleotides: TGTGCCAGCAGCTTGATCTCAGAGAACACTGAAGCTTTCTTT.

This clonotype showed up just a few times. V is TRBV29-1 and J is TRBJ2-3, with D unclear. This CDR3 region has 11 residues. The germline V and J ends were trimmed by 4 bases and 2 bases, with 4 bases remaining between them. The germline V gene has CDR1 SQVTM and CDR2 ANQGSEA. For the CDR3, the DNA is TGCAGCGTTGGTTTCACAGATACGCAGTATTTT. Translating it yields CSVGFTDTQYF.

The table lists this clonotype with many counts. The chain carries TRBV4-1 and TRBJ2-2, with 7 bases matching TRBD1. Trimming took 2 bases from V and 7 from J; bases not matched to a gene: 7. The CDR3 runs to 15 residues. CDR1 is MGHRA and CDR2 is YSYEKL in the germline V gene. The CDR3 DNA is TGCGCCAGCAGCCAAAGACAGGGTAGGCACGGGGAGCTGTTTTTT. This gives the protein CASSQRQGRHGELFF.

V gene TRBV7-8 combines with J gene TRBJ2-5; TRBD2 might be the D (6 bases). V was shortened by 4 bases and J by 4 bases, with 13 bases between the two germline ends. CDR1 SGHVS and CDR2 FQNEAQ come from the germline V gene. The CDR3 contains 14 residues. CDR3: CASSSHRSGETQYF. CDR3 DNA: TGTGCCAGCAGCTCTCACCGTAGCGGAGAGACCCAGTACTTC.

This clonotype has a handful of counts. The gene calls are TRBV27 and TRBJ1-1; no clear D gene. This CDR3 contains 15 residues. Germline V gene data show CDR1 as MNHEY and CDR2 as SMNVEV (reference sequence). The V end was cut by 3 bases, the J end by 2 bases, with 13 bases between. The CDR3 region has the DNA TGTGCCAGCAGTTTCGTGATGGGTTCCAACACTGAAGCTTTCTTT. Its translation: CASSFVMGSNTEAFF.

The chain recombines TRBV10-1 with TRBJ2-3; 9 positions match TRBD1. V was pared by 2 bases and J by 6 bases, with 6 bases of the junction left unmatched. Germline V gives CDR1 WNHNN, CDR2 SYGVQD (reference sequence). This CDR3 has 15 residues. CDR3 residues: CASSERGTGTDTQYF. CDR3 coding DNA: TGCGCCAGCAGTGAGCGCGGGACAGGGACGGATACGCAGTATTTT.

The chain recombines TRBV4-2 with TRBJ2-2; D not certain. This CDR3 comprises 16 residues. Germline assignment: CDR1 LGHNA and CDR2 YNFKEQ. V lost 3 bases and J 3 bases, leaving 14 bases between the germline ends. The CDR3 reads CASSQADGGHTGELFF. The CDR3 DNA sequence: TGTGCCAGCAGCCAGGCTGATGGTGGGCACACCGGGGAGCTGTTTTTT.

The V gene is TRBV6-5, the J gene TRBJ2-2; 9 bases line up with TRBD1. Germline values: CDR1 MNHEY, CDR2 SVGAGI. This CDR3 is built from 17 residues. Trimming took 0 bases from V and 5 from J; bases not matched to a gene: 7. The CDR3: CASSYSFGTGSTGELFF. The CDR3 coding sequence is TGTGCCAGCAGTTACTCGTTCGGGACAGGGTCTACCGGGGAGCTGTTTTTT.

V and J are TRBV27 and TRBJ1-5; D ambiguous. Trimming left V 6 bases short and J 4 bases short, with 13 bases between. Per germline, CDR1 MNHEY and CDR2 SMNVEV (reference sequence). This CDR3 has 14 amino acids. The CDR3 sequence is CASRQNSKNQPQHF. The CDR3 region has the DNA TGTGCCAGCAGGCAGAACAGTAAAAATCAGCCCCAGCATTTT.

The genes are TRBV7-9 and TRBJ1-1; D is unclear. The CDR3 has 13 residues. Trimming took off 1 base at V and 8 bases at J, with 11 bases between the two ends. Germline CDR1 is SEHNR and CDR2 is FQNEAQ (reference sequence). CDR3 loop: CASSLVTAGEAFF. In DNA form, the CDR3 reads TGTGCCAGCAGCTTAGTGACGGCAGGAGAAGCTTTCTTT.

This clonotype turned up a few times. The chain is built from TRBV7-2 and TRBJ1-4, with 7 bases matching TRBD1. CDR1 is SGHTA, CDR2 FQGNSA, per germline. The CDR3 is made up of 15 amino acids. The V segment lost 4 bases and the J segment 8 bases; nucleotides outside the gene matches: 10. In DNA form, the CDR3 reads TGTGCCAGCAGCTCAGAGACAGGGATTCGGGAAAAACTGTTTTTT. Translating gives CASSSETGIREKLFF.